Shown below are 27 T cell receptor beta chains from a single sample sequenced in a study of blood T cell repertoires in COVID-19. Clones were sequenced by immunoSEQ multiplex PCR, and TCRdb holds only the in-frame ones, with some missing. The sample shows about 150,000 clones, 70% to 90% of them seen only once. Material: peripheral blood. The receptors here all came from a woman aged 45-60 years with acute or convalescent COVID-19.

V gene TRBV6-5 combines with J gene TRBJ1-2, with D maybe TRBD1 (6 bases). This CDR3 has 15 residues. Trimming left V 0 bases short and J 4 bases short, with 12 bases between. Germline loops: CDR1 MNHEY, CDR2 SVGAGI. CDR3 in amino acids: CASSYSRAGAYGYTF. The CDR3 DNA reads as TGTGCCAGCAGTTACTCGAGGGCAGGGGCCTATGGCTACACCTTC.

V gene TRBV4-1 combines with J gene TRBJ2-1, with D unresolved. Germline CDR1 and CDR2: MGHRA and YSYEKL. Trimming stripped 0 bases from V and 6 bases from J, with 12 bases between. CDR3 length: 15 amino acids. CDR3 amino acids: CASSQEAYGSNEQFF. The CDR3, as DNA: TGCGCCAGCAGCCAAGAAGCGTACGGCAGCAATGAGCAGTTCTTC.

The chain combines TRBV6-2 or TRBV6-3 with TRBJ1-1, with D tentatively TRBD1 (6 bases). CDR1 and CDR2 (germline): MNHEY, SVGEGT. V lost 4 bases to trimming and J lost 2 bases, with 20 bases between them. The CDR3 is 17 residues long. CDR3 sequence reads: CASSSSDRYRTNTEAFF. Here the CDR3 DNA reads TGTGCCAGCAGTTCCAGCGACAGGTACAGAACCAACACTGAAGCTTTCTTT.

The genes are TRBV11-2 and TRBJ2-7, with 7 bases that match TRBD1. In germline, CDR1 is SGHAT, CDR2 FQNNGV. The CDR3 spans 14 residues. V shed 3 bases and J 5 bases; nucleotides not matched to a gene: 7. The CDR3 sequence is CASSFRTGLDEQYF. In DNA, the CDR3 is TGTGCCAGCAGCTTCCGGACAGGTCTGGACGAGCAGTACTTC.

The chain carries TRBV13 and TRBJ2-5; D is unresolved. Germline loops: CDR1 PRHDT, CDR2 FYEKMQ (reference sequence). This CDR3 contains 14 residues. V lost 0 bases to trimming and J lost 3 bases, with 8 bases between them. The CDR3 region has the DNA TGTGCCAGCAGCTTAGGCGCGGTGGAAGAGACCCAGTACTTC. This codes for CASSLGAVEETQYF.

The chain employs TRBV18 and TRBJ2-7; 8 nucleotides agree with TRBD1. V shed 2 bases and J 2 bases; nucleotides not matched to a gene: 5. In germline, CDR1 is KGHSH, CDR2 LQKENI. The CDR3 extends over 15 amino acids. The CDR3 nucleotides read TGTGCCAGCTCACCAATCGCACAGGGGGCCTACGAGCAGTACTTC. Translating gives CASSPIAQGAYEQYF.

The CDR3 spells CASSTENANYGYTF. CDR3 coding DNA: TGCGCCAGCAGTACGGAGAATGCTAACTATGGCTACACCTTC. This chain uses TRBV5-1 with TRBJ1-2; D is unclear. The CDR3 covers 14 residues. The ends were cut back, 5 bases at V and 0 bases at J, with 11 bases in the middle. CDR1 and CDR2 (germline): SGHRS, YFSETQ.

This rearrangement joins TRBV7-9 to TRBJ1-1; 10 bases are a match to TRBD1. This CDR3 has 15 amino acids. Germline V gene lookup returns CDR1 SEHNR and CDR2 FQNEAQ (reference sequence). With 6 bases clipped from V and 0 bases from J, the junction kept 4 bases outside the gene matches. CDR3 protein: CASRSGTGVNTEAFF. CDR3 in DNA: TGTGCCAGCAGGTCCGGGACAGGGGTGAACACTGAAGCTTTCTTT.

The chain carries TRBV6-5 and TRBJ1-1; 11 nucleotides line up with TRBD1. J lost 4 bases, V lost 6 bases, and 1 base had no gene match. Germline-derived CDR1 and CDR2 are MNHEY and SVGAGI. The CDR3 covers 13 residues. CDR3 bases: TGTGCCAGCAGCGGACAGGGGGCCACTGAAGCTTTCTTT. Translated: CASSGQGATEAFF.

The chain recombines TRBV18 with TRBJ2-7, with a tentative D call TRBD1 (5 bases). From germline, CDR1 is KGHSH and CDR2 LQKENI. Trimming shortened V by 3 bases and J by 3 bases, and 12 bases separated the two germline ends. The CDR3 consists of 14 residues. In DNA, the CDR3 is TGTGCCAGCTCACCCCGAACAGGAAACTACGAGCAGTACTTC. Translation gives CASSPRTGNYEQYF. Looking up the rest from reference TRBV18 and TRBJ2-7 gives the full variable domain: NAGVMQNPRHLVRRRGQEARLRCSPMKGHSHVYWYRQLPEEGLKFMVYLQKENIIDESGMPKERFSAEFPKEGPSILRIQQVVRGDSAAYFCASSPRTGNYEQYFGPGTRLTVT.

In this sample, this clone turned up once. The J gene is TRBJ1-4, the V gene TRBV6-5, with D hard to call. V lost 2 bases, J lost 5 bases, and 9 bases lay in between. The V gene's germline CDR1 is MNHEY and CDR2 SVGAGI. CDR3 size: 14 residues. The CDR3: CASSYTQRNEKLFF. The CDR3 DNA is TGTGCCAGCAGTTACACACAGAGAAATGAAAAACTGTTTTTT.

The chain couples TRBV7-9 to TRBJ1-1; D gene unclear. Germline V gene data show CDR1 as SEHNR and CDR2 as FQNEAQ (reference sequence). Deletions cut 5 bases from V and 6 bases from J, with 13 bases between. The CDR3 has 13 amino acids. DNA of the CDR3: TGTGCCAGCAGCCCGGACTGGGAGGCTGAAGCTTTCTTT. Amino acid sequence: CASSPDWEAEAFF.

CDR3 protein: CASSPRGVGGEKLFF. CDR3 nucleotides: TGTGCCAGCAGCCCCCGGGGAGTAGGAGGTGAAAAACTGTTTTTT. This chain uses TRBV9 with TRBJ1-4; D gene ambiguous. The CDR3 contains 15 residues. V lost 4 bases and J 7 bases, leaving 17 bases between the germline ends. Germline V gene sequence: CDR1 SGDLS, CDR2 YYNGEE.

The chain uses TRBV7-2 and TRBJ2-3; unclear D gene. Germline-derived CDR1 and CDR2 are SGHTA and FQGNSA. V was cut by 6 bases and J by 0 bases, with 13 bases left in between. This CDR3 comprises 15 residues. This CDR3 reads CASSSTGFSTDTQYF. CDR3 nucleotide sequence: TGTGCCAGCAGTTCGACGGGTTTTAGCACAGATACGCAGTATTTT.

J is TRBJ1-6 and V is TRBV7-2, with TRBD1 identical over 7 bases. In germline, CDR1 is SGHTA, CDR2 FQGNSA. CDR3 length: 17 amino acids. V lost 0 bases, J lost 9 bases, and 11 bases stayed unmatched. CDR3 sequence (DNA): TGTGCCAGCAGCTTAGCTCATCAACGGGACAGCGCTTCACCCCTCCACTTT. Protein sequence: CASSLAHQRDSASPLHF. The full variable domain, in which reference TRBV7-2 and TRBJ1-6 provide the parts outside the CDR3, is GAGVSQSPSNKVTEKGKDVELRCDPISGHTALYWYRQSLGQGLEFLIYFQGNSAPDKSGLPSDRFSAERTGGSVSTLTIQRTQQEDSAVYLCASSLAHQRDSASPLHFGNGTRLTVT.

This rearrangement joins TRBV6-5 to TRBJ2-3; 8 bases agree with TRBD2. The CDR3 is 12 residues long. Germline loops: CDR1 MNHEY, CDR2 SVGAGI. The V segment lost 9 bases and the J segment 4 bases; nucleotides outside the gene matches: 3. CDR3 residues: CASAGGPDTQYF. CDR3 nucleotide sequence: TGTGCCAGTGCGGGGGGTCCAGATACGCAGTATTTT.

This clone was observed a few times. This chain connects TRBV7-9 to TRBJ1-2; TRBD1 aligns across 9 bases. The V segment lost 2 bases and the J segment 6 bases; nucleotides outside the gene matches: 4. The V gene's germline CDR1 is SEHNR and CDR2 FQNEAQ (reference sequence). The CDR3 runs to 14 residues. The DNA for the CDR3 is TGTGCCAGCAGCTTATCGGACAGGGGAGATGGCTACACCTTC. Residues: CASSLSDRGDGYTF.

The chain carries TRBV19 and TRBJ2-1, with a possible D match to TRBD1 (5 bases). The length of the CDR3 is 14 residues. Germline CDR1 LNHDA, CDR2 SQIVND (reference sequence). The V and J ends lost 7 bases and 6 bases respectively, with 16 bases between them. The CDR3 nucleotides are TGTGCCAGTAAGGAACAGGTGGCGTCCAATGAGCAGTTCTTC. This gives the protein CASKEQVASNEQFF. Drawing the rest from reference TRBV19 and TRBJ2-1, the complete variable domain is DGGITQSPKYLFRKEGQNVTLSCEQNLNHDAMYWYRQDPGQGLRLIYYSQIVNDFQKGDIAEGYSVSREKKESFPLTVTSAQKNPTAFYLCASKEQVASNEQFFGPGTRLTVL.

The chain recombines TRBV7-2 with TRBJ1-5; 7 nucleotides line up with TRBD1. This CDR3 spans 13 amino acids. CDR1 SGHTA and CDR2 FQGNSA come from the germline V gene. V trimming: 10 bases; J trimming: 5 bases; junction bases outside the gene matches: 8. Here the CDR3 reads CATQGQLDQPQHF. DNA of the CDR3: TGTGCCACCCAGGGACAGCTAGATCAGCCCCAGCATTTT.

The V call is TRBV28, the J call TRBJ1-5; D might be TRBD1 (6 bases). The germline CDR1 and CDR2 sequences are MDHEN and SYDVKM. The CDR3 runs to 15 residues. The V and J ends lost 6 bases and 0 bases respectively, with 12 bases between them. The CDR3 protein is CASRLWTVSNQPQHF. DNA of the CDR3: TGTGCCAGCAGGCTATGGACAGTTAGCAATCAGCCCCAGCATTTT.

This chain links TRBV20-1 with TRBJ2-3, with 12 bases lining up with TRBD2. The CDR3 spans 17 residues. The germline V gene has CDR1 DFQATT and CDR2 SNEGSKA (reference sequence). The V and J ends lost 3 bases and 4 bases, in that order; junction bases with no gene match: 11. CDR3 nucleotide sequence: TGCAGTGCTAGTAGCGCCCACCTAGCGGGGGGGGCAGATACGCAGTATTTT. Residues: CSASSAHLAGGADTQYF.

To note about this clone: Compared with germline, one end of the junction differs, possibly owing to a read error. The gene calls are TRBV30 and TRBJ2-7; D may be TRBD2 (6 bases). This CDR3 is 13 amino acids long. Germline assignment: CDR1 GTSNPN and CDR2 SVGIG (reference sequence). CDR3 amino acids: CAWNWRESTYPTF. CDR3 nucleotide sequence: TGTGCCTGGAATTGGAGGGAGTCGACTTATCCAACTTTC.

V usage is TRBV7-6 and J usage is TRBJ2-1; possibly TRBD2 for D (5 bases). Germline CDR1 is SGHVS and CDR2 is FNYEAQ. The V end lost 5 bases, the J end lost 2 bases, and 13 bases lay between the germline ends. The CDR3 contains 15 residues. The chain's CDR3 is CASSKTRVAYNEQFF. The DNA of the CDR3 is TGTGCCAGCAGCAAAACTAGAGTCGCCTACAATGAGCAGTTCTTC. The full variable domain, its missing parts supplied by reference TRBV7-6 and TRBJ2-1, is GAGVSQSPRYKVTKRGQDVALRCDPISGHVSLYWYRQALGQGPEFLTYFNYEAQQDKSGLPNDRFSAERPEGSISTLTIQRTEQRDSAMYRCASSKTRVAYNEQFFGPGTRLTVL.

V is TRBV3-1 (or the pseudogene TRBV3-2) and J is TRBJ2-7; maybe TRBD1 (6 bases). Germline loops: CDR1 LGHDT, CDR2 YNNKEL (reference sequence). The V gene lost 0 bases and the J gene lost 0 bases, with 18 bases spanning the gap. This CDR3 has 18 residues. This chain's CDR3 is CASSQDWIRGTISYEQYF. The CDR3 nucleotides read TGTGCCAGCAGCCAAGATTGGATCAGGGGTACCATCTCCTACGAGCAGTACTTC.

The chain joins TRBV7-9 to TRBJ1-2; 7 bases line up with TRBD1. Germline V CDR1 and CDR2: SEHNR, FQNEAQ (reference sequence). The V segment lost 4 bases and the J segment 5 bases; nucleotides outside the gene matches: 10. This CDR3 has 15 residues. CDR3 sequence (DNA): TGTGCCAGCAGCTACGACAGGGTGGGACAGTATGGCTACACCTTC. Translating it yields CASSYDRVGQYGYTF.

The rearrangement links TRBV11-2 to TRBJ2-4; unclear D gene. The CDR3 has 13 amino acids. Germline lookup yields CDR1 SGHAT and CDR2 FQNNGV. Deletions cut 1 base from V and 4 bases from J, with 5 bases between. The CDR3 DNA follows: TGTGCCAGCAGCTTAGTTTCGAAAAACATTCAGTACTTC. This gives the protein CASSLVSKNIQYF. Full variable domain (remainder filled in from reference TRBV11-2 and TRBJ2-4): EAGVAQSPRYKIIEKRQSVAFWCNPISGHATLYWYQQILGQGPKLLIQFQNNGVVDDSQLPKDRFSAERLKGVDSTLKIQPAKLEDSAVYLCASSLVSKNIQYFGAGTRLSVL.

This chain joins TRBV5-6 and TRBJ1-5; 7 bases fit TRBD1. J was trimmed by 2 bases and V by 0 bases; bases with no gene match: 5. The CDR3 covers 16 residues. The germline V gene has CDR1 SGHDT and CDR2 YYEEEE. CDR3 DNA sequence: TGTGCCAGCAGCTTGGCAGGGGGAAAGGGCAATCAGCCCCAGCATTTT. It specifies CASSLAGGKGNQPQHF.